The sequence of this T cell receptor (beta chain) was determined in a study of T-cell memory formation after mild COVID-19. Whole-study findings and limits: Second-wave clones reaching peak frequency on day 37 lacked confirmed SARS-CoV-2 specificity.

This clonotype was seen only a few times. Its antigen remains unidentified. Each CDR3 protein is one row after TCRdb ran MiXCR on the 5' RACE reads. The sample records 560,000 or so distinct CDR3 sequences, roughly 17% being singletons. V was trimmed by 2 bases and J by 2 bases, leaving 9 bases between them. The CDR3 runs 14 residues. Germline CDR1 reads SGHVS; CDR2 reads FQNEAQ. The sequenced sample was PBMCs or a T cell subset sorted from them (not recorded which). The chain links TRBV7-8 to TRBJ1-1; D ambiguous. This receptor was obtained from an adult woman who had mild COVID-19 (a few samples of this study predate the infection). Cell type and time point are not known. DNA of the CDR3: TGTGCCAGCAGCTTACGTAACAGAAACACTGAAGCTTTCTTT. Translating gives CASSLRNRNTEAFF.